This TCR beta chain was sequenced for a study of resident and recirculating memory T cells in vitiligo. Background on the study: Each patient gave two lesional and two nonlesional epidermal shave biopsies, plus PBMCs.

V dropped 3 bases and J dropped 0; count of bases not matched to a gene: 0. The CDR3 consists of 15 residues. From germline, CDR1 is MNHNS and CDR2 SASEGT. Repertoires were generated with immunoSEQ multiplex PCR, while TCRdb's copy carries only in-frame clones and drops some. The sample includes roughly 80,000 clones, under 95% seen only once; the top ten take 5%. General study points: Clonality differed among vitiligo lesions, with no unique dominant clone.

This clone is termed medium-sized. Its antigen remains unknown. The sequencing input was blood. This sequence was found in a male donor with vitiligo. The chain carries TRBV6-1 and TRBJ2-7; 12 nucleotides align to TRBD2. DNA for the CDR3: TGTGCCAGCAGTGAGGGACTAGCGGGCTCCTACGAGCAGTACTTC. The encoded protein is CASSEGLAGSYEQYF.